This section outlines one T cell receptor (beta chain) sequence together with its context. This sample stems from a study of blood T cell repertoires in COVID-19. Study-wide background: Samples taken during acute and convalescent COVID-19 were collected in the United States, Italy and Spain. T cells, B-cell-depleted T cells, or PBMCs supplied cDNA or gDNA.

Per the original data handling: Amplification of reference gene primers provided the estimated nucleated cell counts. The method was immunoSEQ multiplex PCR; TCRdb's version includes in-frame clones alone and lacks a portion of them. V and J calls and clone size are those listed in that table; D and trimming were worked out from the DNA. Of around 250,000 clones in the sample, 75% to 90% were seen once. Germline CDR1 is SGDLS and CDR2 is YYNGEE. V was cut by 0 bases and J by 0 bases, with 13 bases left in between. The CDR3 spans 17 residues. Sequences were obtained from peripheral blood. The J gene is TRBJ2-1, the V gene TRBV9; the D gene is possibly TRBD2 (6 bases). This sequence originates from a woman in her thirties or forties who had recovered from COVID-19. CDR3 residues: CASSVVGSGTSYNEQFF. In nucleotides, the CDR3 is TGTGCCAGCAGCGTAGTTGGTAGCGGAACCTCCTACAATGAGCAGTTCTTC.